This entry features one T cell receptor (beta chain) sequence. Its target is unknown. This sample was included in a study of cytomegalovirus exposure and HLA in healthy donors. General study findings and limits: Published work reported that the classifier diagnosed cytomegalovirus status with high specificity and sensitivity. A later analysis reportedly identified an Asian-associated ancestry cluster as carrying fewer N-insertions than the roughly 600-donor mean.

Germline assignment: CDR1 MNHEY and CDR2 SMNVEV (reference sequence). The CDR3 runs to 13 residues. Trimming cost V 6 bases and J 0 bases, with 8 bases left between them. The PCR contained 60 Vbeta and 13 Jbeta primers. Authors' analysis steps: Later reanalysis found about 78 million unique TCR beta chains, roughly 9.9 million of them shared. TCRdb's table, derived via immunoSEQ multiplex PCR, lists solely in-frame clones and lacks some. V and J calls and clone size come straight from that table; D and trimming were deduced from the DNA. The sample's table shows approximately 120,000 clones. Sequenced material: PBMCs. The clonotype originates from a man aged 30 to 45 in good health and CMV-seronegative. The chain is built from TRBV27 and TRBJ1-1; D not certain. CDR3 residues: CASSVRLNTEAFF. The CDR3 nucleotides are TGTGCCAGCAGCGTCAGGTTGAACACTGAAGCTTTCTTT.